There are many counts of the clone carrying this T cell receptor beta chain. Germline V gives CDR1 DFQATT, CDR2 SNEGSKA (reference sequence). The ends were cut back, 6 bases at V and 5 bases at J, with 14 bases in the middle. The CDR3 is 13 residues long. TCRdb recomputed calls from the RT-PCR reads with MiXCR, one row per CDR3 protein. The table has hundreds of thousands of distinct CDR3 sequences, approximately 14% seen once. The chain recombines TRBV20-1 with TRBJ1-5; unclear D gene. What was sequenced was memory CD4+ T cells from blood. This clonotype was obtained from a female donor in good health, serving as a healthy control. The chain's CDR3 is CSARRQPDQPQHF. The CDR3 region has the DNA TGCAGTGCCAGGAGGCAGCCGGATCAGCCCCAGCATTTT.